One TCR beta chain is described in this entry. This clone's antigen is unknown. Base-call qualities are not available, and no considerably larger clone is one nucleotide away. This specimen comes from a study of OX40 agonist ivuxolimab in advanced cancers. Looking at the study overall: Ivuxolimab was a fully human IgG2 agonistic monoclonal antibody targeting the costimulatory receptor OX40 (CD134). Intravenous ivuxolimab was administered to patients every 2 weeks at six dose levels: 0.01, 0.1, 0.3, 1.5, 3 and 10 mg/kg. Of the approximately 53 patients in dose escalation, 19 had hepatocellular carcinoma, approximately 15 had melanoma, 9 had renal cell carcinoma and 9 had head and neck cancer. A male proportion of 82.7% and a mean age of roughly 55 years, ranging from about 20 to 85, were recorded for the dose-escalation cohort. Prior anti-PD-1, anti-PD-L1 or anti-CTLA-4 therapy was permitted, and 30% to 50% of dose-escalation patients had received checkpoint inhibitors. Partial responses occurred in three dose-escalation patients: two with cutaneous melanoma and one with hepatocellular carcinoma. Peripheral TCRbeta sequencing was intended to test whether TCR sequence diversity was altered and clonal T-cell expansion was caused by ivuxolimab. The paper reports the monotherapy dose-escalation portion (N of about 47 patients) of the phase I ivuxolimab trial. Overall study outcomes, separate from this receptor: Low levels of normalized T-cell clonal expansion were also seen in some patients who did not respond. In the 0.1-3.0 mg/kg groups, partial responders had among the lowest normalized peripheral clonal expansion, particularly in CD8+ T cells. Clonal expansion of both CD4+ and CD8+ blood T cells was observed from baseline to week 6 at doses 0.1 to 3.0 mg/kg. The antigen specificity of the peripheral T cells that underwent clonal expansion was not determined. After ivuxolimab, expanded clones were on average more numerous among CD8+ T cells than among CD4+ T cells.

Genomic DNA was isolated from the sorted cells so that the TCRbeta CDR3 region could be sequenced. The immunoSEQ Assay was used to sequence the TCRbeta CDR3 regions. As stored in TCRdb, this immuneACCESS dataset retains in-frame rearrangements with V and J assigned. A fraction of the clones does not appear; measured against another copy, unresolved V genes explain less than half of the discrepancy, and the remainder lacks a known reason. Present in this sample are roughly 49,000 clones, around nine tenths of which were seen just once. Clones ranked in the top ten supply under 13% of the sample. Patients with a history of autoimmune disease or receiving systemic immunosuppression were excluded from the trial. Peripheral blood for TCR sequencing was collected from all dose cohorts at baseline, on cycle 4 day 1, and on cycle 7 day 1. Samples were obtained from an open-label, multicenter, first-in-human phase I dose-escalation trial of ivuxolimab. Adults with locally advanced or metastatic melanoma, renal cell carcinoma, hepatocellular carcinoma or head and neck squamous cell carcinoma were enrolled in the trial. Before TCR sequencing, CD4+ and CD8+ T cells were separately sorted from peripheral blood.

CDR1 and CDR2, looked up from the germline V gene, are MGHRA and YSYEKL. From V the trimming removes 1 base and from J it removes 4 bases, while the gene matches leave 2 bases of the junction unaccounted for. The CDR3 covers 14 residues, taking in both the cysteine and the phenylalanine. Only the CDR3 DNA stays, 42 bases, in frame from base 1. This clonotype originated in an adult with an advanced solid tumor such as melanoma, head and neck, liver or kidney cancer. The chain couples TRBV4-1 to TRBJ2-5; 8 nucleotides in the junction match TRBD2. Source: CD4+ or CD8+ T cells sorted from blood, taken in a trial of the OX40 agonist ivuxolimab. The CDR3 in this case is CASSQAAGVETQYF. The sequenced DNA is TGCGCCAGCAGCCAAGCAGCGGGAGTAGAGACCCAGTACTTC.